This T cell receptor (beta chain) appears in the sequencing data of a study of tumor-infiltrating lymphocytes in glioblastoma multiforme. Multiple V-beta primers and a C-beta primer amplified TCRB from RNA. MiXCR, run by TCRdb on the multiplex PCR reads, gives a single entry per CDR3 protein. The sample lists fewer than 25,000 distinct CDR3 sequences, around 68% occurring once. The CDR3 totals 20 residues. Germline assignment: CDR1 SGHAT and CDR2 FQNNGV. This receptor was taken from a male donor with glioblastoma. This sequence joins TRBV11-2 and TRBJ2-2; no reliable D call. The sequencing sample was made of peripheral blood. CDR3 loop: CGGTPSFGQGLAVNTGELFF. For the CDR3, the DNA is TGTGGCGGCACCCCCTCATTCGGCCAAGGGCTGGCGGTAAACACCGGGGAGCTGTTTTTT.